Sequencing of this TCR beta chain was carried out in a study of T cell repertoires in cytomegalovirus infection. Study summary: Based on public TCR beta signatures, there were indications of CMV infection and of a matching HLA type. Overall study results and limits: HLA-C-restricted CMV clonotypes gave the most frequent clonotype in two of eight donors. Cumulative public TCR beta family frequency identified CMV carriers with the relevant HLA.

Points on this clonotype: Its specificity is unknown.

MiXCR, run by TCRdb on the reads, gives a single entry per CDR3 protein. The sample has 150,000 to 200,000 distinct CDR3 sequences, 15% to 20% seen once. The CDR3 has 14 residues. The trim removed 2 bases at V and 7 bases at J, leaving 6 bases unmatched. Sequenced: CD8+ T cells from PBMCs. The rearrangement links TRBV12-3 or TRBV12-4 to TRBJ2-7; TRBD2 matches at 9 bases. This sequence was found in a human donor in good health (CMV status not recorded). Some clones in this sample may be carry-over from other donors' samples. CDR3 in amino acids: CASSLTSGPVEQYF. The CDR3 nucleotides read TGTGCCAGCAGTTTAACTAGCGGGCCGGTTGAGCAGTACTTC.